The 5 T cell receptor beta chains below all came from one sample that was sequenced in a study of T cells in women clearing cervical HPV infection (dated by TCRdb to 2016 to 2019). To prepare the library, the immunoSEQ multiplex PCR assay was applied. TCRdb stores this immuneACCESS table with in-frame sequences only. Part of the clones is absent; in the studies checked, under half of the shortfall reflects unresolved V genes, and no reason is known for the rest. This sample's table has entries for around 38,000 clones. The ten biggest clones cover 7% to 9.5% of the sample. The sample taken for sequencing was blood buffy coat. Receptor source: a woman aged 18-70 years with a cervical HPV16 infection that either progressed to CIN3+ or cleared (not recorded which).

With regard to this clone: The read falls 3 residues short of the CDR3 end, and the missing part is taken from the germline J gene. The chain links TRBV2 to TRBJ1-2, with 8 positions matching TRBD1. The CDR3 sequence is 15 residues long. Germline V gene sequence: CDR1 SNHLY, CDR2 FYNNEI. The DNA read from the CDR3 is TGTGCCAGCAGTGCTACAGGGGGATACTGGAAAGGC. This sequence encodes CASSATGGYWKG. The entire CDR3 protein is CASSATGGYWKGYTF.

For this clone: The read is 3 residues too short to cover the CDR3 end, so that end is filled in from the germline J gene. This rearrangement joins TRBV18 to TRBJ1-1; the D gene is possibly TRBD1 (5 bases). Per germline, CDR1 KGHSH and CDR2 LQKENI. V lost 2 bases, J lost 6 bases, and 13 bases lay in between. This CDR3 comprises 14 residues. The CDR3 DNA, read in part, is TGTGCCAGCTCACCATCCCCCAGAGGGGCTGAA. Its translation: CASSPSPRGAE. The full CDR3 reads CASSPSPRGAEAFF.

As for this clone: The observed sequence ends 3 residues before the CDR3 terminus, with the missing tail filled in from the germline J gene. The V and J genes are TRBV11-2 and TRBJ2-5, with no clear D. The CDR3 length is 11 residues. Germline CDR1 and CDR2: SGHAT and FQNNGV. V shed 8 bases and J shed 5 bases, with 9 bases lying between them. CDR3 DNA, as far as it was read: TGTGCCAGCGCCCAACGGGAGACC. Translating gives CASAQRET. The CDR3 as a whole reads CASAQRETQYF.

About this clone: The read terminates 3 residues before the CDR3 end, so the remaining end is supplied by the germline J gene. The chain carries TRBV5-5 and TRBJ1-5; 9 nucleotides match TRBD1. The CDR3 spans 15 residues. From germline, CDR1 is SGHKS and CDR2 YYEKEE (reference sequence). Trimming cost V 3 bases and J 4 bases; bases outside gene matches: 5. This CDR3 is CASSYDGQGNQPQHF. The part of the CDR3 DNA that was read is TGTGCCAGCAGCTACGACGGACAGGGGAATCAGCCC. Together with reference TRBV5-5 and TRBJ1-5, the CDR3 gives the full variable domain: DAGVTQSPTHLIKTRGQQVTLRCSPISGHKSVSWYQQVLGQGPQFIFQYYEKEERGRGNFPDRFSARQFPNYSSELNVNALLLGDSALYLCASSYDGQGNQPQHFGDGTRLSIL.

To note about this clone: The read gets to within 3 residues of the CDR3 end, and the germline J gene fills in the rest. V usage is TRBV5-6 and J usage is TRBJ2-2, with D hard to call. V was shortened by 1 base and J by 1 base, with 5 bases between the two germline ends. Germline CDR1 SGHDT, CDR2 YYEEEE. This CDR3 is 14 amino acids long. The sequenced part of the CDR3 DNA is TGTGCCAGCAGCTTGCGCAGGAACACCGGGGAG. Protein: CASSLRRNTGE. The CDR3, in full, reads CASSLRRNTGELFF.